The T cell receptor beta chain under discussion was sequenced for a study of control samples from healthy donors and cancer patients. Looked up from germline, CDR1 is SGDLS and CDR2 is YYNGEE. The CDR3 contains 14 residues. Trimming pared 0 bases from V and 8 bases from J, leaving 9 bases between. Sequencing used immunoSEQ multiplex PCR; TCRdb keeps in-frame clones, though not all of them. The table records about 150,000 clones, about nine tenths of them present only once. The sequence was collected from a man aged 30 to 39 in good health. Input material: blood. The chain is built from TRBV9 and TRBJ1-6; D uncertain. CDR3 protein: CASSVDAQDSPLHF. CDR3 sequence (DNA): TGTGCCAGCAGCGTAGATGCACAAGATTCACCCCTCCACTTT.